A single sample is the source of the 27 T cell receptor beta chains below, sequenced in a study of shared clonotypes between healthy human individuals. Produced via immunoSEQ multiplex PCR; TCRdb's table is partial and in-frame only. Altogether roughly 760,000 clones are present, under 80% being singletons, with the ten largest covering approximately 1.7%. The specimen was memory CD4+ T cells sorted from blood. Described subset: CD45RA-negative fraction. These receptors all come from a woman between 25 and 40 years old in good health.

This clone has a single count. This chain joins TRBV5-1 and TRBJ2-1; 11 nucleotides align to TRBD2. The CDR3 is 15 amino acids. After removal of 2 bases from V and 9 bases from J, the junction contained 7 bases not matched to a gene. The germline CDR1 and CDR2 sequences are SGHRS and YFSETQ. The CDR3 nucleotides read TGCGCCAGCAGCTTCGAACTAGCGGGAGCGGGTGAGCAGTTCTTC. This translates into CASSFELAGAGEQFF. The full variable domain, completed using reference TRBV5-1 and TRBJ2-1, is KAGVTQTPRYLIKTRGQQVTLSCSPISGHRSVSWYQQTPGQGLQFLFEYFSETQRNKGNFPGRFSGRQFSNSRSEMNVSTLELGDSALYLCASSFELAGAGEQFFGPGTRLTVL.

V usage is TRBV30 and J usage is TRBJ2-7, with TRBD2 matching 8 bases. CDR1 and CDR2 (germline): GTSNPN, SVGIG (reference sequence). The CDR3 loop spans 15 amino acids. The junction had 7 bases not matched to a gene; V was cut back by 2 bases and J by 1 base. The CDR3 nucleotides are TGTGCCTGGAGTCCCAGCGGGAGTAGATCCTACGAGCAGTACTTC. This sequence encodes CAWSPSGSRSYEQYF.

This rearrangement joins TRBV10-3 to TRBJ1-1; the match to TRBD1 covers 8 bases. Germline assignment: CDR1 ENHRY and CDR2 SYGVKD. With 6 bases clipped from V and 8 bases from J, the junction kept 2 bases outside the gene matches. The CDR3 has 11 residues. CDR3 protein: CAIRDRGEAFF. DNA of the CDR3: TGTGCCATCAGAGACAGGGGCGAAGCTTTCTTT.

V usage is TRBV18 and J usage is TRBJ1-4; no firm D call. Between the trimmed V and J ends, which lost 4 bases and 6 bases, there was a span of 9 bases. Germline values: CDR1 KGHSH, CDR2 LQKENI. This CDR3 is 13 amino acids long. CDR3 in DNA: TGTGCCAGCTCACATGGGCGGGATGAAAAACTGTTTTTT. The encoded protein is CASSHGRDEKLFF. Full variable domain (remainder filled in from reference TRBV18 and TRBJ1-4): NAGVMQNPRHLVRRRGQEARLRCSPMKGHSHVYWYRQLPEEGLKFMVYLQKENIIDESGMPKERFSAEFPKEGPSILRIQQVVRGDSAAYFCASSHGRDEKLFFGSGTQLSVL.

The rearrangement joins TRBV28 to TRBJ1-3, with 7 bases lining up with TRBD1. The V gene's germline CDR1 is MDHEN and CDR2 SYDVKM. The CDR3 contains 14 residues. Losses at the gene ends were 4 bases for V and 4 bases for J; bases not matched to a gene: 4. CDR3 DNA: TGTGCCAGCAGTTGGGACAGACTAGGAAACACCATATATTTT. It translates to CASSWDRLGNTIYF.

This chain joins TRBV7-9 and TRBJ2-7, with D perhaps matching TRBD1 (5 bases). Germline CDR1 reads SEHNR; CDR2 reads FQNEAQ (reference sequence). Between the trimmed V and J ends, which lost 3 bases and 0 bases, there was a span of 12 bases. The CDR3 is made up of 15 amino acids. The CDR3: CASSLAVGPSYEQYF. The CDR3 DNA follows: TGTGCCAGCAGCTTGGCAGTGGGGCCCTCCTACGAGCAGTACTTC.

The rearrangement joins TRBV9 to TRBJ2-3; the D gene could be TRBD1 or TRBD2 (5 bases each). Trimming cost V 0 bases and J 3 bases, with 14 bases left between them. Per the germline V gene, CDR1 is SGDLS and CDR2 is YYNGEE. The CDR3 is 16 amino acids. CDR3 DNA sequence: TGTGCCAGCAGCGTAGGGGACCCCACGGGGACAGATACGCAGTATTTT. Its translation is CASSVGDPTGTDTQYF.

This clone occurred once. V and J are TRBV19 and TRBJ1-4; D is ambiguous. CDR3 length: 12 residues. Germline values: CDR1 LNHDA, CDR2 SQIVND (reference sequence). V shed 7 bases and J shed 3 bases, with 6 bases lying between them. For the CDR3, the DNA is TGTGCCAGTAAGGACCCTAATGAAAAACTGTTTTTT. As protein: CASKDPNEKLFF. The full variable domain, its missing parts supplied by reference TRBV19 and TRBJ1-4, is DGGITQSPKYLFRKEGQNVTLSCEQNLNHDAMYWYRQDPGQGLRLIYYSQIVNDFQKGDIAEGYSVSREKKESFPLTVTSAQKNPTAFYLCASKDPNEKLFFGSGTQLSVL.

The chain employs TRBV30 and TRBJ2-4; D not resolved. Germline V CDR1 and CDR2: GTSNPN, SVGIG (reference sequence). CDR3 length: 12 residues. Deletions cut 3 bases from V and 7 bases from J, with 10 bases between. This CDR3 is CAWSSLGNIQYF. CDR3 bases: TGTGCCTGGAGCTCCCTAGGGAACATTCAGTACTTC.

This chain links TRBV15 with TRBJ1-3; maybe TRBD1 (5 bases). The V and J ends lost 0 bases and 8 bases respectively, with 11 bases between them. Germline loops: CDR1 LNHNV, CDR2 YYDKDF (reference sequence). The CDR3 spans 14 residues. CDR3 nucleotide sequence: TGTGCCACCAGCAGAGATAATGGGGCTGACACCATATATTTT. Amino acid sequence: CATSRDNGADTIYF.

Here the CDR3 reads CASSRLAGEIRENEQYF. The CDR3 DNA reads TGTGCCAGCAGCAGACTAGCGGGAGAAATTCGGGAGAACGAGCAGTACTTC. V is TRBV2 and J is TRBJ2-7; 12 bases are a match to TRBD2. V was clipped by 6 bases and J by 5 bases; unmatched bases: 14. The germline gives CDR1 SNHLY, CDR2 FYNNEI. The CDR3 totals 17 residues.

The chain is built from TRBV6-1 and TRBJ1-1; the match to TRBD1 covers 7 bases. The germline V gene has CDR1 MNHNS and CDR2 SASEGT. This CDR3 has 13 amino acids. J lost 2 bases, V lost 6 bases, and 3 bases had no gene match. CDR3: CASRTGPNTEAFF. The DNA for the CDR3 is TGTGCCAGCAGGACAGGGCCTAACACTGAAGCTTTCTTT.

This chain joins TRBV21-1 and TRBJ1-1. TRBV21-1 is noted as a pseudogene. The CDR3 has 13 residues. The CDR3 coding sequence is TGTGCCAGCAGCGCCACGGCCCCCCATGAAGCTTTCTTT. Translating gives CASSATAPHEAFF.

The V gene is TRBV19, the J gene TRBJ1-4; D not certain. Trimming stripped 5 bases from V and 3 bases from J, with 13 bases between. Germline V CDR1 and CDR2: LNHDA, SQIVND (reference sequence). The CDR3 extends over 15 amino acids. DNA for the CDR3: TGTGCCAGTAGTCCGCTGGACTATGCTAATGAAAAACTGTTTTTT. Translating it yields CASSPLDYANEKLFF.

This clone was seen once. The genes are TRBV28 and TRBJ2-5; TRBD2 aligns across 10 bases. The V gene end was trimmed by 10 bases and the J gene end by 5 bases; junction bases not matched to a gene: 10. Germline CDR1 MDHEN, CDR2 SYDVKM. The CDR3 totals 14 residues. CDR3 bases: TGTGCCACCGAACCGGGACTAGCGACGGAGACCCAGTACTTC. Its protein product is CATEPGLATETQYF.

The chain has TRBV19 and TRBJ1-1; the D gene is possibly TRBD1 (5 bases). Germline lookup yields CDR1 LNHDA and CDR2 SQIVND (reference sequence). V was cut by 0 bases and J by 4 bases, with 12 bases left in between. This CDR3 is built from 15 residues. The CDR3 is CASSIDLWGSTEAFF. In nucleotides, the CDR3 is TGTGCCAGTAGTATAGATCTATGGGGGAGCACTGAAGCTTTCTTT.

The V gene is TRBV7-8, the J gene TRBJ1-5; a possible D gene is TRBD1 (6 bases). The CDR3 runs 12 residues. Trimming took off 0 bases at V and 9 bases at J, with 6 bases between the two ends. Germline CDR1 and CDR2: SGHVS and FQNEAQ. The chain's CDR3 is CASSLAQGPQHF. The CDR3 nucleotides read TGTGCCAGCAGCTTAGCACAGGGGCCCCAGCATTTT.

This rearrangement joins TRBV6-5 to TRBJ2-2, with 8 bases identical to TRBD2. CDR1 is MNHEY, CDR2 SVGAGI, per germline. The trim removed 11 bases at V and 6 bases at J, leaving 14 bases unmatched. The CDR3 length is 15 residues. The CDR3 loop reads CASVGGARVPGELFF. DNA for the CDR3: TGTGCCTCCGTCGGGGGGGCGCGAGTCCCCGGGGAGCTGTTTTTT.

The rearrangement uses TRBV6-1 and TRBJ1-1; D is unclear. Germline-derived CDR1 and CDR2 are MNHNS and SASEGT. This CDR3 is built from 13 residues. Trimming shortened V by 6 bases and J by 3 bases, and 11 bases separated the two germline ends. DNA of the CDR3: TGTGCCAGCAGAAGGCAGGTCGACACTGAAGCTTTCTTT. Its protein product is CASRRQVDTEAFF.

V gene TRBV5-1 combines with J gene TRBJ1-1; perhaps TRBD1 as D (5 bases). Germline assignment: CDR1 SGHRS and CDR2 YFSETQ. Trimming removed 2 bases from V and 7 bases from J, with 18 bases in between. The length of the CDR3 is 15 residues. DNA of the CDR3: TGCGCCAGCAGCTTAAAGTCCGAGGGGATCAGTGAAGCTTTCTTT. It translates to CASSLKSEGISEAFF.

The table lists this clone with a few counts. The chain carries TRBV4-1 and TRBJ2-1; tentatively, D is TRBD2 (6 bases). The CDR3 has 17 residues. Germline CDR1 and CDR2: MGHRA and YSYEKL. Trimming removed 2 bases at V and 3 bases at J, with 17 bases between. The CDR3 nucleotides are TGCGCCAGCAGCCAAACTCGTCTAGCGCGTCTCTACAATGAGCAGTTCTTC. It specifies CASSQTRLARLYNEQFF.

Many counts were recorded for this clone. J is TRBJ2-1 and V is TRBV6-6, with TRBD2 matching 7 bases. The J segment lost 10 bases and the V segment lost 5 bases, leaving 8 bases of the junction unmatched. Per the germline V gene, CDR1 is MNHNY and CDR2 is SVGAGI (reference sequence). There are 13 residues in the CDR3. DNA of the CDR3: TGTGCCAGCAGTCCCGGGGGGTCCGACGAGCAGTTCTTC. Its protein is CASSPGGSDEQFF.

This clone was observed a few times. The chain employs TRBV5-8 and TRBJ2-5; D call uncertain. The CDR3 length is 11 residues. V gave up 1 base and J gave up 5 bases, with 3 bases separating them. Germline V gives CDR1 SGHTS, CDR2 YDEGEE. Written as DNA, the CDR3 is TGTGCCAGCAGCTTGTGGGAGACCCAGTACTTC. It codes for CASSLWETQYF.

The V and J genes are TRBV18 and TRBJ2-6, with D maybe TRBD2 (6 bases). The germline gives CDR1 KGHSH, CDR2 LQKENI. Trimming stripped 4 bases from V and 0 bases from J, with 19 bases between. This CDR3 comprises 19 residues. CDR3 DNA: TGTGCCAGCTCACGTACCGGGACGGGGGTAAGCTCTGGGGCCAACGTCCTGACTTTC. This gives the protein CASSRTGTGVSSGANVLTF.

J is TRBJ2-5 and V is TRBV25-1; TRBD1 might be the D (7 bases). The J call is in doubt because the DNA end fits TRBJ2-7 better. The germline CDR1 and CDR2 sequences are MGHDK and SYGVNS. The CDR3 contains 17 residues. The CDR3 is CASSERAGQMSSYEQYF. The DNA for the CDR3 is TGTGCCAGCAGTGAACGGGCGGGACAGATGAGCTCCTACGAGCAGTACTTC.

The chain recombines TRBV18 with TRBJ1-1; D gene uncertain. V shed 4 bases and J shed 1 base, with 10 bases lying between them. This CDR3 has 14 residues. Germline CDR1 is KGHSH and CDR2 is LQKENI. The CDR3 region is CASSLERKNTEAFF. CDR3 DNA: TGTGCCAGCTCACTGGAGAGGAAGAACACTGAAGCTTTCTTT.

CDR3 loop: CASTPGVSTDTQYF. The CDR3 nucleotides are TGTGCCAGCACTCCGGGGGTAAGCACAGATACGCAGTATTTT. The genes are TRBV28 and TRBJ2-3, with D perhaps matching TRBD2 (6 bases). The length of the CDR3 is 14 residues. CDR1 and CDR2 from the germline V gene are MDHEN and SYDVKM. Trimming stripped 7 bases from V and 0 bases from J, with 11 bases between.